This T cell receptor beta chain is from a study of T cell clonality in common variable immunodeficiency. TCRdb's copy holds only in-frame clones and misses some; the assay was immunoSEQ multiplex PCR. The sample yields approximately 12,000 clones, without any singletons. Study outcomes and limitations: Fewer deletions and N-nucleotide insertions were reportedly seen in common variable immunodeficiency TCR beta sequences.

Losses at the gene ends were 2 bases for V and 3 bases for J; bases not matched to a gene: 9. CDR1 and CDR2 from the germline V gene are KGHSH and LQKENI. This CDR3 contains 17 residues. This clone is labeled as medium-sized. No antigen is known for it. The read ends 3 residues shy of where the CDR3 ends; the end is completed using the germline J gene. The chain combines TRBV18 with TRBJ1-2; 10 nucleotides align to TRBD1. The TCR was taken from a human donor with common variable immunodeficiency. The sample comprised peripheral blood mononuclear cells. CDR3 DNA (partial): TGTGCCAGCTCACCATCGCCGGGAGGGACAGGGGACTATGGC. Its protein product is CASSPSPGGTGDYG. From start to end, the CDR3 is CASSPSPGGTGDYGYTF.